This TCR beta chain originates from a study of T cell repertoires in cytomegalovirus infection (dated by TCRdb to between 2019 and 2020). Notes on the research overall: Donor HLA type was relevant to the analysis, because carriage of CMV infection together with the matching HLA type was indicated by public TCR beta signatures.

Sequencing used an Illumina HiSeq 1500. The raw public data were reprocessed by TCRdb itself: fastp quality trimming at Q25, MiXCR clonotype calling, in-frame beta chains only. Identical CDR3 proteins give one entry, which carries the most common genes and DNA. The sample contains 200,000 to 250,000 distinct CDR3 sequences, over 20% of them found a single time. The ten largest account for 18% of the sample. This clonotype was found a few times. There is no known antigen for this receptor. No qualities accompany the bases; no much larger clone lies one base away. The study at large found these results: In both this cohort and an independent roughly 330-donor cohort, the cumulative frequency of public TCR beta family members distinguished carriers of CMV infection plus the relevant HLA type. The ex vivo response was dominated by HLA-C-restricted CMV-specific TCR beta clonotypes, which also provided the single most frequent clonotype in two of eight donors.

The CDR3 runs 13 residues from the cysteine to the phenylalanine. Kept here is only the CDR3 DNA, which spans 39 bases and is read in frame from base 1. The trim is 5 bases for V and 6 bases for J, with a gap of 11 bases between the germline ends. The germline V gene gives CDR1 as MNHEY and CDR2 as SVGEGT. Input material: CD8+ T cells from PBMCs. The clonotype was recovered from a human donor in good health (CMV status not recorded). Some clones in this sample may be carry-over from other donors' samples. This receptor chain uses TRBV6-2 or TRBV6-3 and TRBJ2-1, with the identity of the D gene unclear. The CDR3 protein sequence reads: CASSDVGSNEQFF. The DNA is as follows: TGTGCCAGCAGTGACGTAGGAAGCAATGAGCAGTTCTTC.